The sequence of this T cell receptor (beta chain) was determined in a study of T-cell reconstitution after alpha-beta-depleted transplantation in children. Germline V gene data show CDR1 as LNHNV and CDR2 as YYDKDF (reference sequence). There are 15 residues in the CDR3. J gave up 5 bases and V 5 bases, and 9 bases lay outside the gene matches. Preparing the TCRbeta library involved the use of unique molecular identifiers. One entry per CDR3 protein, called by TCRdb with MiXCR from the PCR reads. The sample yields hundreds of thousands of distinct CDR3 sequences, around a sixth seen once. This TCR was sampled from a male patient between 2 and 10 years old who had a stem cell transplant for acute lymphoblastic leukemia, so the T cells may come from the graft donor. J is TRBJ2-5 and V is TRBV15; TRBD1 aligns across 9 bases. The starting material was PBMCs, mostly from graft donor cells, obtained 360 days after TCRalphabeta/CD19-depleted stem cell transplant. The CDR3: CATSSNRGLAETQYF. In nucleotides, the CDR3 is TGTGCCACCAGCTCCAACAGGGGGCTGGCGGAGACCCAGTACTTC.